The 25 T cell receptor beta chains in this list originate from one sample, sequenced in a study of CD8 T cells in ankylosing spondylitis. Whole-study findings and limits: Eight or nine highly homologous variants made up a TCR beta motif that seemed to typify ankylosing spondylitis blood.

These receptors have no known antigen. TCRdb processed the 5' RACE reads anew with MiXCR; each CDR3 protein has one entry. This sample yields a few hundred thousand distinct CDR3 sequences, of which over 15% are seen a single time; 0.85% to 1.3% belongs to the top ten. Material: blood, either unsorted or a sorted T cell fraction (not recorded which). Every receptor here comes from a male donor with ankylosing spondylitis.

This clonotype was observed a handful of times. The J gene is TRBJ1-6, the V gene TRBV5-5; 7 bases agree with TRBD1. Per germline, CDR1 SGHKS and CDR2 YYEKEE (reference sequence). Germline trimming cut 1 base from V and 5 bases from J; bases unmatched to any gene: 3. The CDR3 runs to 15 residues. The CDR3 sequence: CASSLKGADNSPLHF. The CDR3 DNA follows: TGTGCCAGCAGCTTGAAGGGGGCAGATAATTCACCCCTCCACTTT.

This clonotype was picked up a small number of times. The rearrangement links TRBV12-3 or TRBV12-4 to TRBJ2-7; TRBD2 matches 9 bases. The CDR3 contains 16 residues. With V trimmed by 8 bases and J by 6 bases, 17 bases remained unmatched. The CDR3 coding sequence is TGTGCCAGCTCCTCAAGTTCTAGCGGGAATCTAGCCGAGCAGTACTTC. It encodes CASSSSSSGNLAEQYF.

This clonotype showed up many times. CDR3 in amino acids: CASSQDMGQGKTQYF. DNA for the CDR3: TGTGCCAGCAGCCAAGATATGGGACAGGGCAAGACCCAGTACTTC. This chain uses TRBV4-2 with TRBJ2-5; TRBD1 matches 9 bases. The CDR3 sequence is 15 residues long. V shed 0 bases and J 6 bases; nucleotides not matched to a gene: 5. Germline CDR1 is LGHNA and CDR2 is YNFKEQ.

This chain links TRBV4-1 with TRBJ1-1; D unresolved. The CDR3 contains 14 residues. The V end was cut by 3 bases, the J end by 0 bases, with 8 bases between. The germline gives CDR1 MGHRA, CDR2 YSYEKL. The CDR3 is CASSHGPMNTEAFF. The CDR3, as DNA: TGCGCCAGCAGCCACGGACCGATGAACACTGAAGCTTTCTTT.

CDR3 nucleotides: TGTGCCAGCAGTTCCCTGGGGGGGGCAGAGACCCAGTACTTC. This gives the protein CASSSLGGAETQYF. The chain uses TRBV6-5 and TRBJ2-5; D might be TRBD2 (7 bases). Germline CDR1 and CDR2: MNHEY and SVGAGI. The V gene lost 4 bases and the J gene lost 4 bases, with 13 bases spanning the gap. The CDR3 length is 14 residues.

The chain recombines TRBV2 with TRBJ2-2; tentative D call: TRBD2 (6 bases). The V and J ends lost 8 bases and 1 base respectively, with 11 bases between them. Germline lookup yields CDR1 SNHLY and CDR2 FYNNEI. The CDR3 length is 14 residues. CDR3 residues: CASGMGGNTGELFF. The CDR3 DNA is TGTGCCAGCGGGATGGGGGGGAACACCGGGGAGCTGTTTTTT.

This clonotype was counted between two and nine times. This rearrangement joins TRBV30 to TRBJ1-2, with D uncertain. Trimming cost V 4 bases and J 8 bases, with 11 bases left between them. Germline V gene sequence: CDR1 GTSNPN, CDR2 SVGIG (reference sequence). There are 11 residues in the CDR3. The CDR3 DNA sequence: TGTGCCTGGACGGTGGCTAACGGCTACACCTTC. Protein product: CAWTVANGYTF.

The rearrangement uses TRBV7-9 and TRBJ2-7, with 9 bases identical to TRBD1. V lost 3 bases to trimming and J lost 4 bases; unmatched junction nucleotides: 4. The CDR3 runs 14 residues. Germline-derived CDR1 and CDR2 are SEHNR and FQNEAQ (reference sequence). CDR3 coding DNA: TGTGCCAGCAGCTTGGGGGACAGGGTTTACGAGCAGTACTTC. This encodes CASSLGDRVYEQYF.

This chain joins TRBV11-2 and TRBJ2-7; D uncertain. The CDR3 is 16 amino acids. Germline CDR1 SGHAT, CDR2 FQNNGV. V shed 4 bases and J shed 0 bases, with 16 bases lying between them. Here the CDR3 DNA reads TGTGCCAGCAGCTCTCGACTGATTCCAAGCTCCTACGAGCAGTACTTC. It translates to CASSSRLIPSSYEQYF.

The V gene is TRBV6-1, the J gene TRBJ1-5; possible D gene TRBD1, 6 bases. CDR1 MNHNS and CDR2 SASEGT come from the germline V gene. The CDR3 loop spans 16 amino acids. V lost 6 bases to trimming and J lost 2 bases, with 17 bases between them. In DNA form, the CDR3 reads TGTGCCAGCAGCCGAACAGGGAACGCCGGCAATCAGCCCCAGCATTTT. It yields the protein CASSRTGNAGNQPQHF.

This clonotype has only a few counts. CDR3 loop: CASSLPGRGLEETQYF. CDR3 DNA sequence: TGTGCCAGCAGCTTACCCGGGCGGGGACTAGAGGAGACCCAGTACTTC. The chain joins TRBV11-1 to TRBJ2-5; TRBD2 agrees at 8 bases. V shed 2 bases, J shed 5 bases, and the junction held 10 bases outside the gene matches. CDR1 and CDR2 from the germline V gene are SGHAT and FQDESV (reference sequence). The CDR3 consists of 16 residues.

J is TRBJ2-1 and V is TRBV5-1; D unresolved. The CDR3 has 15 residues. Trimming removed 0 bases from V and 8 bases from J, with 15 bases in between. The germline gives CDR1 SGHRS, CDR2 YFSETQ. CDR3 region: CASSLAGKSRDEQFF. CDR3 nucleotides: TGCGCCAGCAGCTTGGCGGGCAAGTCTAGAGATGAGCAGTTCTTC.

This clonotype was seen more than once but under ten times. This chain joins TRBV6-1 and TRBJ2-2; TRBD1 is a possible D gene (6 bases). The CDR3 is 16 amino acids. Trimming shortened V by 7 bases and J by 7 bases, and 22 bases separated the two germline ends. Germline V gene sequence: CDR1 MNHNS, CDR2 SASEGT. This CDR3 is CASTLKPGGSIGELFF. CDR3 DNA sequence: TGTGCCAGCACCTTAAAACCTGGGGGCTCTATCGGGGAGCTGTTTTTT.

The sample holds a few counts of this clonotype. In DNA form, the CDR3 reads TGTGCCAGCAGCCGAAAAGCGGGACCCGCGAACACCGGGGAGCTGTTTTTT. Protein sequence: CASSRKAGPANTGELFF. The rearrangement uses TRBV7-3 and TRBJ2-2; 7 positions agree with TRBD2. The CDR3 contains 17 residues. CDR1 and CDR2 from the germline V gene are SGHTA and FQGTGA. V dropped 5 bases and J dropped 0; count of bases not matched to a gene: 9.

This clonotype came up a few times. The chain links TRBV9 to TRBJ1-2; D might be TRBD1 (5 bases). Trimming removed 2 bases from V and 5 bases from J, with 13 bases in between. This CDR3 is 14 amino acids long. CDR1 and CDR2 from the germline V gene are SGDLS and YYNGEE. CDR3 nucleotides: TGTGCCAGCAGCGTGAGCTCGGGGGTTTATGGCTACACCTTC. Encoded protein: CASSVSSGVYGYTF.

This clonotype was picked up many times. V is TRBV20-1 and J is TRBJ2-1, with a possible D match to TRBD1 (5 bases). CDR3 length equals 13 residues. Germline V gives CDR1 DFQATT, CDR2 SNEGSKA (reference sequence). V was clipped by 6 bases and J by 10 bases, with 19 bases between them. The CDR3 reads CSAPRIGEGEQFF. The CDR3 DNA follows: TGCAGTGCCCCGAGGATAGGGGAAGGAGAGCAGTTCTTC.

The CDR3 reads CASSPVWNEQFF. In nucleotides, the CDR3 is TGTGCCAGCAGTCCGGTATGGAATGAGCAGTTCTTC. This rearrangement joins TRBV7-9 to TRBJ2-1, with D unresolved. CDR1 is SEHNR, CDR2 FQNEAQ, per germline (reference sequence). The CDR3 contains 12 residues. V was clipped by 6 bases and J by 7 bases, with 10 bases between them. Full variable domain (outside the CDR3, taken from reference TRBV7-9 and TRBJ2-1): DTGVSQNPRHKITKRGQNVTFRCDPISEHNRLYWYRQTLGQGPEFLTYFQNEAQLEKSRLLSDRFSAERPKGSFSTLEIQRTEQGDSAMYLCASSPVWNEQFFGPGTRLTVL.

The chain couples TRBV27 to TRBJ2-1; D not certain. CDR1 is MNHEY, CDR2 SMNVEV, per germline (reference sequence). The length of the CDR3 is 15 residues. With 5 bases removed from V and 2 bases from J, the gap between germline ends came to 13 bases. The CDR3 sequence is CASSEETIPYNEQFF. Written as DNA, the CDR3 is TGTGCCAGCAGTGAGGAGACAATCCCCTACAATGAGCAGTTCTTC.

This clonotype turned up a few times. The rearrangement uses TRBV20-1 and TRBJ1-2; 8 nucleotides match TRBD1. CDR1 DFQATT and CDR2 SNEGSKA come from the germline V gene (reference sequence). The CDR3 runs to 16 residues. V trimming: 2 bases; J trimming: 7 bases; junction bases outside the gene matches: 15. CDR3 loop: CSARPPPYRGKSGYTF. The CDR3 DNA reads as TGCAGTGCTAGACCCCCACCATACAGGGGGAAAAGTGGCTACACCTTC.

CDR3 nucleotide sequence: TGTGCCAGCAGAGAGACTAGCGGGAGCACGGTGGAGACCCAGTACTTC. Translating it yields CASRETSGSTVETQYF. V usage is TRBV2 and J usage is TRBJ2-5; 12 positions agree with TRBD2. The V and J ends lost 6 bases and 5 bases, in that order; junction bases with no gene match: 10. The germline V gene encodes CDR1 SNHLY and CDR2 FYNNEI. This CDR3 has 16 amino acids.

This clonotype was recorded a few times. V gene TRBV5-5 combines with J gene TRBJ2-7; D is uncertain. Germline V gene lookup returns CDR1 SGHKS and CDR2 YYEKEE (reference sequence). This CDR3 spans 12 amino acids. V was pared by 4 bases and J by 6 bases, with 11 bases between. The CDR3 DNA reads as TGTGCCAGCAGCCAAGATTGGGGCGAGCAGTACTTC. Translated: CASSQDWGEQYF.

This clonotype was seen at least ten times. The junction and the germline gene differ at one end; a read error may be behind it. The CDR3 loop is CASSLGTDNTGELFF. For the CDR3, the DNA is TGTGCTAGCAGCTTAGGGACAGATAACACCGGGGAGCTGTTTTTT. The rearrangement links TRBV7-7 to TRBJ2-2; 7 nucleotides align to TRBD1. CDR1 is SSHAT, CDR2 FNYEAQ, per germline (reference sequence). This CDR3 has 15 residues.

This clonotype appeared a few times. The genes are TRBV2 and TRBJ1-1; TRBD1 aligns across 9 bases. Per germline, CDR1 SNHLY and CDR2 FYNNEI. The CDR3 extends over 14 amino acids. V gave up 7 bases and J gave up 3 bases; unmatched junction bases: 6. The DNA for the CDR3 is TGTGCCAGCAATTTCAGGACAGGGGACACTGAAGCTTTCTTT. Translation: CASNFRTGDTEAFF. The variable domain in full, completed from reference TRBV2 and TRBJ1-1, reads EPEVTQTPSHQVTQMGQEVILRCVPISNHLYFYWYRQILGQKVEFLVSFYNNEISEKSEIFDDQFSVERPDGSNFTLKIRSTKLEDSAMYFCASNFRTGDTEAFFGQGTRLTVV.

The J gene is TRBJ2-1, the V gene TRBV27, with 9 bases identical to TRBD1. V was clipped by 5 bases and J by 4 bases; unmatched bases: 9. Germline values: CDR1 MNHEY, CDR2 SMNVEV (reference sequence). CDR3 length equals 16 residues. The CDR3 protein is CASSPDRGRYYNEQFF. The CDR3 region has the DNA TGTGCCAGCAGTCCCGACAGGGGGAGATATTACAATGAGCAGTTCTTC.

CDR3 residues: CASRPTGDSNQPQHF. Written as DNA, the CDR3 is TGCGCCAGCCGCCCGACAGGGGATAGCAATCAGCCCCAGCATTTT. This chain links TRBV5-1 with TRBJ1-5; 8 nucleotides match TRBD1. CDR3 length: 15 amino acids. Trimming removed 7 bases from V and 0 bases from J; junction bases left unmatched: 6. Germline CDR1 and CDR2: SGHRS and YFSETQ.